This T cell receptor (beta chain) is from a study of HIV-infected patients and healthy controls. The study's findings and limits: Unequal distinct sequence numbers between patients and controls complicated comparisons. Compared with untreated HIV+ repertoires, healthy controls showed roughly threefold more distinct CDR3s and higher Shannon diversity. HIV-associated CDR3 frequencies dropped significantly during therapy; CMV-associated ones, mostly rising, changed nonsignificantly.

Antiretroviral therapy had run roughly three months, about 14 weeks, before follow-up blood collection. No cell fractionation was done, so the repertoire covers all unsorted peripheral blood T cells. This clonotype has a count of ten or more. Its antigen is still unknown. Germline lookup yields CDR1 LGHNA and CDR2 YNFKEQ. CDR3 length: 15 amino acids. V lost 2 bases, J lost 0 bases, and 10 bases lay in between. About 500 ng RNA was reverse transcribed with alpha and beta constant-region primers. Using multiplexing indices, alpha and beta chain libraries were generated apart by chain-specific third strand synthesis. Each molecule carried a 12-nucleotide identifier made of two joined random hexamers added before amplification. From the 5' RACE reads, TCRdb called clonotypes with MiXCR, one entry per CDR3 protein. The table records thousands of distinct CDR3 sequences, approximately 9.1% of them present only once.

The chain recombines TRBV4-2 with TRBJ1-1, with TRBD1 as a possible D gene (6 bases). This material consisted of blood, taken during antiretroviral therapy. The sequence was obtained from an adult with HIV infection. In DNA form, the CDR3 reads TGTGCCAGCAGCCAACCGGGACACCTGAACACTGAAGCTTTCTTT. Protein: CASSQPGHLNTEAFF.